This TCR beta chain was obtained from a study of blood T cell repertoires in COVID-19. Looking at the study overall: Donors in the United States, Italy and Spain gave samples during acute or convalescent COVID-19. The analysed material was cDNA or gDNA that came from T cells, B-cell-depleted T cells, or PBMCs.

Per the original methods: Cell counts per sample came from amplifying reference gene primers. Sequenced by immunoSEQ multiplex PCR; TCRdb stores in-frame clones only, minus some. V and J calls plus clone size are reproduced from that table; the DNA served to infer D and trimming. The sample lists fewer than 25,000 clones, about 89% occurring once. The V end was cut by 7 bases, the J end by 6 bases, with 17 bases between. CDR1 is SGDLS, CDR2 YYNGEE, per germline. The CDR3 has 13 residues. The genes are TRBV9 and TRBJ2-7; tentatively, D is TRBD2 (5 bases). The sequenced sample was peripheral blood. The receptor was derived from a human donor in a cohort sampled during active COVID-19. CDR3 coding DNA: TGTGCCAGCTCGGCGGAGGCTTGGGGCGAGCAGTACTTC. Translation: CASSAEAWGEQYF.